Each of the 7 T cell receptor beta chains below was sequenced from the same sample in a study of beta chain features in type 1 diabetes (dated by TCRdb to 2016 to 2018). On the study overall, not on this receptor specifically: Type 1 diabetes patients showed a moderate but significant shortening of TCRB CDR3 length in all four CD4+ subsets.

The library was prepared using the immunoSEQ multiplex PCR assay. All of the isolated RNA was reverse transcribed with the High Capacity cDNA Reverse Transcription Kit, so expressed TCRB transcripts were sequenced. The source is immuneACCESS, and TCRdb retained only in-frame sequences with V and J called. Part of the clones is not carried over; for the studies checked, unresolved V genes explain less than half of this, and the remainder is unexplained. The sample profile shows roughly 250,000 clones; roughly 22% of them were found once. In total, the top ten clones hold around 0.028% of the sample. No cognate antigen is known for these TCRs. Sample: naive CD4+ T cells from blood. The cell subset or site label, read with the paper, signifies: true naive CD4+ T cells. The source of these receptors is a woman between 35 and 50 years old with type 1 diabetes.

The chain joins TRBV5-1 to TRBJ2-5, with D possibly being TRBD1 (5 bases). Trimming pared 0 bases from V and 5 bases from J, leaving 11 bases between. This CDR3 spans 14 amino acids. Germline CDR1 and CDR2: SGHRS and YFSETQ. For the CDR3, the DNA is TGCGCCAGCAGCTTGGCCTTAGGGGATGAGACCCAGTACTTC. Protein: CASSLALGDETQYF.

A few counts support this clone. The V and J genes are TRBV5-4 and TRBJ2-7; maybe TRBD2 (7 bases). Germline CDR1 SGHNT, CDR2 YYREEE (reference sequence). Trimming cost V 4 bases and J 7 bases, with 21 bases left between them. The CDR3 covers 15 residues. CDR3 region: CASSLGGGPSGEQYF. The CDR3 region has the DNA TGTGCCAGCAGCCTAGGGGGAGGGCCCTCGGGGGAGCAGTACTTC. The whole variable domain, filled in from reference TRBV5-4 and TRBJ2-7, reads ETGVTQSPTHLIKTRGQQVTLRCSSQSGHNTVSWYQQALGQGPQFIFQYYREEENGRGNFPPRFSGLQFPNYSSELNVNALELDDSALYLCASSLGGGPSGEQYFGPGTRLTVT.

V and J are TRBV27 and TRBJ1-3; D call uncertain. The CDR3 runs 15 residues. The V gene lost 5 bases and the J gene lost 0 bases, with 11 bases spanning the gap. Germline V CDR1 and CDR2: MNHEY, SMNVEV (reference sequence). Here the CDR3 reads CASSMNGNSGNTIYF. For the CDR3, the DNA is TGTGCCAGCAGTATGAACGGGAACTCTGGAAACACCATATATTTT.

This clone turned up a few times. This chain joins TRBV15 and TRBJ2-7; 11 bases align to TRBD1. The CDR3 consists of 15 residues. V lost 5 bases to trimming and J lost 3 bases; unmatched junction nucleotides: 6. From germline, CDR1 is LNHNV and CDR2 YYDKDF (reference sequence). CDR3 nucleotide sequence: TGTGCCACCAGCGGGCCCGGGACAGGGGGCTACGAGCAGTACTTC. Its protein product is CATSGPGTGGYEQYF.

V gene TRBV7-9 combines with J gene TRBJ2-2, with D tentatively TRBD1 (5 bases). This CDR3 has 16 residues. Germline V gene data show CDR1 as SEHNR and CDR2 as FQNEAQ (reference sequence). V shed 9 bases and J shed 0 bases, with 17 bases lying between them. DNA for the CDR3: TGTGCCAGATCGAGGTTGGGGCAGTCGAACACCGGGGAGCTGTTTTTT. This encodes CARSRLGQSNTGELFF.

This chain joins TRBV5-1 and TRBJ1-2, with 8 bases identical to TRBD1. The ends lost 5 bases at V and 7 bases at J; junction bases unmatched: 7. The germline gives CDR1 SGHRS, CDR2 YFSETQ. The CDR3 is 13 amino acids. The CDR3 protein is CASRETGGFGYTF. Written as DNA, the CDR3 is TGCGCCAGCAGAGAAACAGGGGGGTTTGGCTACACCTTC.

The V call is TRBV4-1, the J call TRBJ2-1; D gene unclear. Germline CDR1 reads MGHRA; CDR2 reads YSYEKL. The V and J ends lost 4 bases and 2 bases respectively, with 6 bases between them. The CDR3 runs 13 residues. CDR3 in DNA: TGCGCCAGCAGCCGAACGGCCTACAATGAGCAGTTCTTC. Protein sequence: CASSRTAYNEQFF.